Presented here are 9 T cell receptor beta chains from one specimen sequenced in a study of PD-1 blockade in classical Hodgkin lymphoma (dated by TCRdb to 2019 to 2021). The method behind the library was the immunoSEQ multiplex PCR assay. The immuneACCESS repertoire file appears here via TCRdb, limited to in-frame rearrangements. These files lack a portion of the clones; in checked studies, under half of the deficit traces to unresolved V genes, and the cause of the others is not known. This sample lists more than 95,000 clones; around 90% were detected once. 19% of the sample belongs to the ten largest clones. The time point label for this specimen denotes: cycle 4 day 1 (C4D1), after around six weeks of nivolumab. Every trial patient had relapsed following autologous stem cell transplantation, and prior brentuximab vedotin exposure was what differed among cohorts A, B and C. The starting material was peripheral blood mononuclear cells (PBMCs), obtained before the fourth cycle of nivolumab. These receptors all stem from a human donor with classical Hodgkin lymphoma.

The rearrangement links TRBV27 to TRBJ2-1, with TRBD2 identical over 12 bases. Trimming cost V 3 bases and J 4 bases; bases outside gene matches: 4. The CDR3 has 16 residues. In germline, CDR1 is MNHEY, CDR2 SMNVEV (reference sequence). The CDR3 is CASSFEGLAGYNEQFF. The CDR3 DNA reads TGTGCCAGCAGTTTCGAAGGACTAGCGGGGTACAATGAGCAGTTCTTC.

This chain uses TRBV5-5 with TRBJ2-7, with TRBD1 matching over 7 bases. The CDR3 consists of 17 residues. Germline trimming cut 5 bases from V and 4 bases from J; bases unmatched to any gene: 18. Looked up from germline, CDR1 is SGHKS and CDR2 is YYEKEE (reference sequence). In nucleotides, the CDR3 is TGTGCCAGCAGTTACCTATTACAGGGGAGAGGGGTATACGAGCAGTACTTC. Its translation: CASSYLLQGRGVYEQYF.

This clone has only one observation. V is TRBV27 and J is TRBJ2-2; maybe TRBD1 (5 bases). The germline CDR1 and CDR2 sequences are MNHEY and SMNVEV (reference sequence). V dropped 7 bases and J dropped 3 bases, with 15 bases sitting between them. CDR3 length: 15 residues. This chain's CDR3 is CASTLGQGHTGELFF. The CDR3 DNA reads TGTGCCAGCACCTTAGGGCAGGGTCACACCGGGGAGCTGTTTTTT.

The rearrangement uses TRBV11-2 and TRBJ2-4; 8 positions agree with TRBD1. The CDR3 is 14 residues long. Germline loops: CDR1 SGHAT, CDR2 FQNNGV. Trimming took 5 bases from V and 5 from J; bases not matched to a gene: 5. This chain's CDR3 is CASSNGQGENIQYF. In DNA, the CDR3 is TGTGCCAGCAGCAACGGACAGGGCGAAAACATTCAGTACTTC.

The genes are TRBV19 and TRBJ2-3; TRBD2 agrees at 10 bases. With V trimmed by 5 bases and J by 6 bases, 8 bases remained unmatched. CDR1 is LNHDA and CDR2 is SQIVND in the germline V gene (reference sequence). The CDR3 runs to 15 residues. CDR3 DNA: TGTGCCAGTAGTGCGGGACTAGCGATTTGGGATACGCAGTATTTT. Protein: CASSAGLAIWDTQYF. Combining the CDR3 with reference TRBV19 and TRBJ2-3 gives the whole variable domain DGGITQSPKYLFRKEGQNVTLSCEQNLNHDAMYWYRQDPGQGLRLIYYSQIVNDFQKGDIAEGYSVSREKKESFPLTVTSAQKNPTAFYLCASSAGLAIWDTQYFGPGTRLTVL.

The V gene is TRBV28, the J gene TRBJ1-1; weak D call: TRBD1 (5 bases). Trimming shortened V by 6 bases and J by 7 bases, and 12 bases separated the two germline ends. The CDR3 extends over 12 amino acids. CDR1 is MDHEN, CDR2 SYDVKM, per germline. The CDR3: CASSPDRLEAFF. The CDR3 nucleotides read TGTGCCAGCAGCCCCGACAGACTTGAAGCTTTCTTT.

The chain couples TRBV6-5 to TRBJ1-1; 9 nucleotides align to TRBD1. The length of the CDR3 is 14 residues. V gave up 7 bases and J gave up 1 base; unmatched junction bases: 4. From germline, CDR1 is MNHEY and CDR2 SVGAGI. In nucleotides, the CDR3 is TGTGCCAGCAAAGAGGACAGGGGGAACACTGAAGCTTTCTTT. This sequence encodes CASKEDRGNTEAFF.

This clone was found once. The chain combines TRBV28 with TRBJ1-2, with TRBD1 identical over 9 bases. Germline CDR1 and CDR2: MDHEN and SYDVKM. This CDR3 comprises 13 residues. The trim removed 5 bases at V and 6 bases at J, leaving 4 bases unmatched. The CDR3 loop reads CASSPGQGNGYTF. DNA for the CDR3: TGTGCCAGCAGTCCCGGACAGGGGAATGGCTACACCTTC.

The chain carries TRBV20-1 and TRBJ1-1; no clear D gene. Germline CDR1 and CDR2: DFQATT and SNEGSKA (reference sequence). Trimming pared 5 bases from V and 1 base from J, leaving 5 bases between. The CDR3 totals 11 residues. The CDR3 nucleotides are TGCAGTGCTTGGCGGAACACTGAAGCTTTCTTT. This gives the protein CSAWRNTEAFF.